These 23 T cell receptor beta chains share one sample of origin, sequenced in a study of cytomegalovirus exposure and HLA in healthy donors. The PCR employed 60 Vbeta primers together with 13 Jbeta primers. Sequencing used immunoSEQ multiplex PCR; TCRdb keeps in-frame clones, though not all of them. The sample contains tens of thousands of clones, roughly 86% of which appear only once. Sequencing used PBMCs. The receptors stem from a man aged 18 to 35 in good health and CMV-seronegative.

In DNA form, the CDR3 reads TGTGCCAGCCGGGACAGCCGCACAGATACGCAGTATTTT. It is translated as CASRDSRTDTQYF. This chain connects TRBV9 to TRBJ2-3; 7 bases match TRBD1. The CDR3 loop spans 13 amino acids. CDR1 SGDLS and CDR2 YYNGEE come from the germline V gene. The V and J ends lost 7 bases and 1 base, in that order; junction bases with no gene match: 3.

V gene TRBV27 combines with J gene TRBJ2-7, with 8 nucleotides matching TRBD1. Germline values: CDR1 MNHEY, CDR2 SMNVEV (reference sequence). The CDR3 has 15 residues. V was pared by 5 bases and J by 4 bases, with 10 bases of the junction left unmatched. Written as DNA, the CDR3 is TGTGCCAGCAGTAGGCGACAGGGGATAGGATACGAGCAGTACTTC. It is translated as CASSRRQGIGYEQYF.

This clone was seen only once. The chain employs TRBV5-6 and TRBJ1-4; D not resolved. Germline V gene lookup returns CDR1 SGHDT and CDR2 YYEEEE. This CDR3 contains 14 residues. V lost 5 bases and J lost 5, with 13 bases in between. The DNA of the CDR3 is TGTGCCAGCAGTGGCCCAGGAAAAAATGAAAAACTGTTTTTT. Translated: CASSGPGKNEKLFF.

V usage is TRBV7-2 and J usage is TRBJ1-6; the D is unclear. The CDR3 has 17 amino acids. V was trimmed by 1 base and J by 6 bases, leaving 16 bases between them. Germline V gene lookup returns CDR1 SGHTA and CDR2 FQGNSA. This chain's CDR3 is CASSLEIWAGPNSPLHF. The CDR3 DNA reads as TGTGCCAGCAGCTTAGAGATTTGGGCAGGCCCTAATTCACCCCTCCACTTT.

This clone was seen more than once but under ten times. V is TRBV4-1 and J is TRBJ1-3; D unclear. This CDR3 is built from 15 residues. The V gene's germline CDR1 is MGHRA and CDR2 YSYEKL. With 0 bases removed from V and 4 bases from J, the gap between germline ends came to 10 bases. The CDR3 region has the DNA TGCGCCAGCAGCCAAGACAGATTGTGGGGAAACACCATATATTTT. It translates to CASSQDRLWGNTIYF.

The rearrangement joins TRBV28 to TRBJ1-2; TRBD1 is a possible D gene (5 bases). The CDR3 runs to 13 residues. V was trimmed by 10 bases and J by 4 bases, leaving 16 bases between them. Germline V gene data show CDR1 as MDHEN and CDR2 as SYDVKM. The CDR3 region is CATLGGVGYGYTF. The CDR3 nucleotides are TGTGCCACCCTCGGGGGGGTTGGCTATGGCTACACCTTC.

This chain links TRBV6-6 with TRBJ1-2; 7 positions match TRBD1. J gave up 2 bases and V 6 bases, and 3 bases lay outside the gene matches. Germline values: CDR1 MNHNY, CDR2 SVGAGI (reference sequence). The CDR3 has 13 amino acids. CDR3 loop: CASREGANYGYTF. The CDR3 DNA follows: TGTGCCAGCAGGGAGGGGGCCAACTATGGCTACACCTTC.

V usage is TRBV2 and J usage is TRBJ2-2; D remains unclear. V dropped 2 bases and J dropped 2 bases, with 12 bases sitting between them. The CDR3 is 16 residues long. Per the germline V gene, CDR1 is SNHLY and CDR2 is FYNNEI. The CDR3 sequence: CASSEFQLINTGELFF. CDR3 nucleotide sequence: TGTGCCAGCAGTGAATTCCAACTCATTAACACCGGGGAGCTGTTTTTT.

The chain uses TRBV19 and TRBJ1-5; a possible D gene is TRBD1 (5 bases). The CDR3 covers 15 residues. Looked up from germline, CDR1 is LNHDA and CDR2 is SQIVND (reference sequence). V was pared by 6 bases and J by 6 bases, with 18 bases between. As DNA, the CDR3 is TGTGCCAGTAGCTTGGACTCCCGGGGGGGTCAGCCCCAGCATTTT. Residues: CASSLDSRGGQPQHF.

V and J are TRBV7-6 and TRBJ2-1; 7 positions match TRBD2. The germline V gene encodes CDR1 SGHVS and CDR2 FNYEAQ. Losses at the gene ends were 8 bases for V and 2 bases for J; bases not matched to a gene: 3. The CDR3 sequence is 13 residues long. CDR3 sequence (DNA): TGTGCCAGCGTGGGGGGGACCTACAATGAGCAGTTCTTC. Amino acids: CASVGGTYNEQFF.

CDR3 coding DNA: TGTGCCAGCAGAGACCGACAGGGGAACACTGAAGCTTTCTTT. Protein product: CASRDRQGNTEAFF. The chain has TRBV11-2 and TRBJ1-1, with 7 bases matching TRBD1. Germline V CDR1 and CDR2: SGHAT, FQNNGV. V trimming: 6 bases; J trimming: 1 base; junction bases outside the gene matches: 5. This CDR3 has 14 amino acids.

The rearrangement joins TRBV19 to TRBJ2-7, with D tentatively TRBD1 (6 bases). Between the trimmed V and J ends, which lost 8 bases and 4 bases, there was a span of 18 bases. The CDR3 spans 14 residues. Germline values: CDR1 LNHDA, CDR2 SQIVND (reference sequence). The CDR3 spells CASRRTVSGYEQYF. The CDR3 DNA follows: TGTGCCAGTCGAAGGACAGTTTCTGGGTACGAGCAGTACTTC.

J is TRBJ2-7 and V is TRBV6-1; TRBD1 matches 7 bases. With 4 bases clipped from V and 1 base from J, the junction kept 13 bases outside the gene matches. The CDR3 sequence is 17 residues long. Germline V gene sequence: CDR1 MNHNS, CDR2 SASEGT. This CDR3 reads CASSGRGRSTASYEQYF. The CDR3 bases are TGTGCCAGCAGTGGAAGGGGGCGGTCGACGGCTTCCTACGAGCAGTACTTC.

V usage is TRBV28 and J usage is TRBJ2-5; 11 nucleotides align to TRBD2. Near its end, the DNA agrees better with TRBJ2-7, so the J call may be wrong. CDR1 is MDHEN and CDR2 is SYDVKM in the germline V gene. The CDR3 totals 14 residues. The CDR3 coding sequence is TGTGCCAGCAGGAGACTAGCGGGGATATACGAGCAGTACTTC. It specifies CASRRLAGIYEQYF.

The chain carries TRBV19 and TRBJ1-2; no firm D call. Germline assignment: CDR1 LNHDA and CDR2 SQIVND (reference sequence). Trimming took off 7 bases at V and 5 bases at J, with 20 bases between the two ends. The CDR3 runs to 15 residues. CDR3 in DNA: TGTGCCAGTATGTTCTGGGAGGACGCCTCATATGGCTACACCTTC. Translation gives CASMFWEDASYGYTF.

This clone was seen just once. The rearrangement joins TRBV5-1 to TRBJ2-3, with D possibly TRBD2 on 6 matching bases. V was cut by 0 bases and J by 9 bases, with 11 bases left in between. The CDR3 has 13 amino acids. The germline gives CDR1 SGHRS, CDR2 YFSETQ. The CDR3 sequence: CASSLDGRETQYF. Here the CDR3 DNA reads TGCGCCAGCAGCTTGGATGGTCGGGAGACGCAGTATTTT.

In this sample, this clone turned up a few times. CDR3 coding DNA: TGTGCCAGCACCCCGGACAGGCTGATCTATGGCTACACCTTC. Translated, it gives CASTPDRLIYGYTF. This chain connects TRBV7-2 to TRBJ1-2, with 7 bases fitting TRBD1. This CDR3 has 14 residues. Trimming took 7 bases from V and 4 from J; bases not matched to a gene: 9. Germline-derived CDR1 and CDR2 are SGHTA and FQGNSA.

The chain recombines TRBV7-6 with TRBJ1-3; tentatively, D is TRBD1 (5 bases). Deletions cut 4 bases from V and 1 base from J, with 11 bases between. This CDR3 spans 15 amino acids. Germline V CDR1 and CDR2: SGHVS, FNYEAQ. For the CDR3, the DNA is TGTGCCAGCAGCTCCGCAGGGCTATCTGGAAACACCATATATTTT. This codes for CASSSAGLSGNTIYF.

The genes are TRBV28 and TRBJ2-2; the match to TRBD1 covers 7 bases. Germline V gives CDR1 MDHEN, CDR2 SYDVKM. The trim removed 4 bases at V and 2 bases at J, leaving 7 bases unmatched. This CDR3 has 16 residues. The DNA of the CDR3 is TGTGCCAGCAGTTCCCACAGGGGCGTTAACACCGGGGAGCTGTTTTTT. Encoded protein: CASSSHRGVNTGELFF.

The V call is TRBV10-3, the J call TRBJ1-4, with D hard to call. Looked up from germline, CDR1 is ENHRY and CDR2 is SYGVKD. This CDR3 is 13 amino acids long. V gave up 4 bases and J gave up 3 bases, with 6 bases separating them. In nucleotides, the CDR3 is TGTGCCATCAGTGCTTACTCTAATGAAAAACTGTTTTTT. The encoded protein is CAISAYSNEKLFF.

In nucleotides, the CDR3 is TGTGCCACCAGCACTCCAGGGACTAGCGGGAGCCGTCGGTCTGAGCAGTTCTTC. Protein product: CATSTPGTSGSRRSEQFF. V is TRBV15 and J is TRBJ2-1, with 14 bases identical to TRBD2. The CDR3 is 18 residues long. The germline CDR1 and CDR2 sequences are LNHNV and YYDKDF (reference sequence). V lost 4 bases to trimming and J lost 9 bases; unmatched junction nucleotides: 14. Based on the CDR3 plus reference TRBV15 and TRBJ2-1, the full variable domain is DAMVIQNPRYQVTQFGKPVTLSCSQTLNHNVMYWYQQKSSQAPKLLFHYYDKDFNNEADTPDNFQSRRPNTSFCFLDIRSPGLGDTAMYLCATSTPGTSGSRRSEQFFGPGTRLTVL.

The gene calls are TRBV5-6 and TRBJ2-1; D is perhaps TRBD2 (7 bases). Trimming removed 1 base from V and 6 bases from J, with 20 bases in between. The CDR3 totals 17 residues. Germline V CDR1 and CDR2: SGHDT, YYEEEE. The CDR3 sequence is CASSLYAGEGGSNEQFF. Here the CDR3 DNA reads TGTGCCAGCAGCTTGTACGCGGGAGAAGGGGGGTCCAATGAGCAGTTCTTC.

The chain is built from TRBV5-6 and TRBJ2-7, with D possibly matching TRBD2 (5 bases). Germline V gene sequence: CDR1 SGHDT, CDR2 YYEEEE. Trimming pared 4 bases from V and 10 bases from J, leaving 15 bases between. The CDR3 is 12 residues long. The CDR3 DNA sequence: TGTGCCAGCAGCACCTCGAGCGGAATCCAGTACTTC. Its translation: CASSTSSGIQYF.